The 30 T cell receptor beta chains in this list originate from one sample, sequenced in a study of radiotherapy plus CTLA-4 blockade in lung cancer. Libraries were prepared by immunoSEQ multiplex PCR; TCRdb keeps only in-frame clonotypes and omits some of them. The sample lists tens of thousands of clones; around nine tenths were seen once. Here the sequenced sample was peripheral blood, taken from a patient treated with radiotherapy plus ipilimumab. Every receptor here comes from a human donor with non-small cell lung cancer that progressed on radiotherapy plus ipilimumab.

The rearrangement joins TRBV28 to TRBJ2-5; D is perhaps TRBD1 (6 bases). CDR3 length: 14 amino acids. Trimming removed 7 bases from V and 3 bases from J, with 15 bases in between. In germline, CDR1 is MDHEN, CDR2 SYDVKM. The CDR3 DNA reads as TGTGCCAGCACCTCCTGGGCAGGGGAAGAGACCCAGTACTTC. Translating it yields CASTSWAGEETQYF. The full variable domain, with the rest looked up from reference TRBV28 and TRBJ2-5, is DVKVTQSSRYLVKRTGEKVFLECVQDMDHENMFWYRQDPGLGLRLIYFSYDVKMKEKGDIPEGYSVSREKKERFSLILESASTNQTSMYLCASTSWAGEETQYFGPGTRLLVL.

The V gene is TRBV6-1, the J gene TRBJ1-1; D is possibly TRBD1 (6 bases). Germline values: CDR1 MNHNS, CDR2 SASEGT. The CDR3 runs 14 residues. With 0 bases removed from V and 5 bases from J, the gap between germline ends came to 10 bases. This CDR3 is CASSEALQGTEAFF. CDR3 in DNA: TGTGCCAGCAGTGAAGCGCTTCAGGGGACTGAAGCTTTCTTT.

The V gene is TRBV7-3, the J gene TRBJ2-1, with TRBD2 matching 9 bases. Per the germline V gene, CDR1 is SGHTA and CDR2 is FQGTGA. CDR3 length equals 14 residues. With 5 bases clipped from V and 4 bases from J, the junction kept 3 bases outside the gene matches. The CDR3, as DNA: TGTGCCAGCAGCCCTAGCGGGAAGTACAATGAGCAGTTCTTC. It is translated as CASSPSGKYNEQFF.

This clone was counted once. This chain links TRBV27 with TRBJ2-7; D unresolved. This CDR3 has 13 residues. Looked up from germline, CDR1 is MNHEY and CDR2 is SMNVEV (reference sequence). Trimming took off 2 bases at V and 4 bases at J, with 9 bases between the two ends. This CDR3 is CASSLRPTYEQYF. The DNA for the CDR3 is TGTGCCAGCAGTTTACGGCCCACTTACGAGCAGTACTTC.

V is TRBV28 and J is TRBJ1-5; a weak D match, TRBD1 (6 bases). CDR1 and CDR2 (germline): MDHEN, SYDVKM. The V gene lost 2 bases and the J gene lost 11 bases, with 13 bases spanning the gap. The CDR3 spans 13 residues. CDR3 residues: CASSLKGGPTQHF. CDR3 coding DNA: TGTGCCAGCAGTTTAAAGGGGGGACCGACCCAGCATTTT.

The gene calls are TRBV19 and TRBJ2-2; 11 bases align to TRBD2. With V trimmed by 5 bases and J by 4 bases, 9 bases remained unmatched. This CDR3 has 17 residues. The V gene's germline CDR1 is LNHDA and CDR2 SQIVND (reference sequence). CDR3 in DNA: TGTGCCAGTAGTGCAGGGACTAGCGGAGGCCTCACCGGGGAGCTGTTTTTT. Translation gives CASSAGTSGGLTGELFF.

The chain employs TRBV29-1 and TRBJ1-1; 8 positions agree with TRBD1. The germline CDR1 and CDR2 sequences are SQVTM and ANQGSEA. The CDR3 loop spans 17 amino acids. V was clipped by 3 bases and J by 6 bases; unmatched bases: 18. CDR3: CSVEYGTGLLKRPEAFF. CDR3 bases: TGCAGCGTTGAGTACGGGACAGGATTGCTTAAACGGCCTGAAGCTTTCTTT. Looking up the rest from reference TRBV29-1 and TRBJ1-1 gives the full variable domain: SAVISQKPSRDICQRGTSLTIQCQVDSQVTMMFWYRQQPGQSLTLIATANQGSEATYESGFVIDKFPISRPNLTFSTLTVSNMSPEDSSIYLCSVEYGTGLLKRPEAFFGQGTRLTVV.

The chain links TRBV19 to TRBJ2-1; the match to TRBD2 covers 10 bases. CDR1 is LNHDA, CDR2 SQIVND, per germline (reference sequence). J was trimmed by 12 bases and V by 5 bases; bases with no gene match: 7. The CDR3 is made up of 13 amino acids. The chain's CDR3 is CASSPLAGEVQFF. For the CDR3, the DNA is TGTGCCAGTAGTCCCCTAGCGGGAGAGGTGCAGTTCTTC.

The chain has TRBV6-1 and TRBJ1-2; 8 nucleotides line up with TRBD1. This CDR3 comprises 13 residues. Germline trimming cut 6 bases from V and 2 bases from J; bases unmatched to any gene: 2. Germline V gene lookup returns CDR1 MNHNS and CDR2 SASEGT. The CDR3 reads CASRQGVNYGYTF. In DNA, the CDR3 is TGTGCCAGCAGACAGGGGGTCAACTATGGCTACACCTTC.

The chain carries TRBV5-1 and TRBJ2-7, with 7 bases matching TRBD2. Germline CDR1 and CDR2: SGHRS and YFSETQ. There are 13 residues in the CDR3. V dropped 4 bases and J dropped 7; count of bases not matched to a gene: 8. The CDR3 here is CASSVGEGREQYV. In DNA form, the CDR3 reads TGCGCCAGCAGCGTGGGGGAGGGACGGGAGCAGTACGTC.

The rearrangement uses TRBV19 and TRBJ1-3, with D perhaps TRBD1 (5 bases). The CDR3 totals 14 residues. Per the germline V gene, CDR1 is LNHDA and CDR2 is SQIVND (reference sequence). V was cut by 7 bases and J by 7 bases, with 17 bases left in between. This chain's CDR3 is CASIMTGTGNTIYF. In DNA, the CDR3 is TGTGCCAGTATTATGACGGGGACGGGGAACACCATATATTTT.

The chain combines TRBV27 with TRBJ1-2; no clear D. CDR3 length equals 11 residues. V gave up 7 bases and J gave up 7 bases, with 10 bases separating them. Germline V CDR1 and CDR2: MNHEY, SMNVEV (reference sequence). The CDR3: CASNMLPGYTF. The CDR3 DNA sequence: TGTGCCAGCAACATGTTACCTGGCTACACCTTC.

V gene TRBV30 combines with J gene TRBJ1-2; D not certain. Germline CDR1 and CDR2: GTSNPN and SVGIG (reference sequence). This CDR3 has 12 amino acids. V was pared by 2 bases and J by 7 bases, with 11 bases between. As DNA, the CDR3 is TGTGCCTGGAGTAAACGGCAAATTGGCTACACCTTC. Translation gives CAWSKRQIGYTF.

The chain couples TRBV30 to TRBJ2-2, with D perhaps matching TRBD2 (5 bases). The germline V gene has CDR1 GTSNPN and CDR2 SVGIG (reference sequence). The CDR3 has 13 residues. The V and J ends lost 4 bases and 2 bases respectively, with 8 bases between them. This CDR3 is CAWKAVNTGELFF. CDR3 sequence (DNA): TGTGCCTGGAAAGCGGTTAACACCGGGGAGCTGTTTTTT.

This chain connects TRBV28 to TRBJ1-2, with unresolved D. This CDR3 comprises 11 residues. The V gene lost 7 bases and the J gene lost 4 bases, with 7 bases spanning the gap. CDR1 MDHEN and CDR2 SYDVKM come from the germline V gene. CDR3 sequence: CASTTAYGYTF. CDR3 DNA: TGTGCCAGCACCACAGCCTATGGCTACACCTTC.

This chain uses TRBV25-1 with TRBJ1-5, with D maybe TRBD1 (6 bases). Germline CDR1 reads MGHDK; CDR2 reads SYGVNS. The CDR3 has 15 amino acids. V was clipped by 6 bases and J by 2 bases, with 14 bases between them. CDR3 in amino acids: CASSPQGLGNQPQHF. Written as DNA, the CDR3 is TGTGCCAGCAGCCCCCAGGGGTTGGGCAATCAGCCCCAGCATTTT.

The V call is TRBV20-1, the J call TRBJ2-5; D is ambiguous. The CDR3 contains 10 residues. CDR1 and CDR2 from the germline V gene are DFQATT and SNEGSKA (reference sequence). V was trimmed by 3 bases and J by 5 bases, leaving 4 bases between them. The CDR3, as DNA: TGCAGTGCTAGGGGGGAGACCCAGTACTTC. Protein sequence: CSARGETQYF.

This clone was detected only a few times. The chain has TRBV6-4 and TRBJ1-1; D gene unclear. Germline CDR1 reads MRHNA; CDR2 reads SNTAGT. Between the trimmed V and J ends, which lost 5 bases and 2 bases, there was a span of 12 bases. This CDR3 is 14 amino acids long. The CDR3, as DNA: TGTGCCAGCAGTTTAAACGCCGGAAACACTGAAGCTTTCTTT. Amino acid sequence: CASSLNAGNTEAFF.

V and J are TRBV4-1 and TRBJ2-7; weak D call: TRBD2 (5 bases). CDR1 is MGHRA, CDR2 YSYEKL, per germline. Trimming stripped 2 bases from V and 1 base from J, with 9 bases between. CDR3 length equals 14 residues. This CDR3 is CASSQLTGSYEQYF. As DNA, the CDR3 is TGCGCCAGCAGCCAATTGACGGGATCCTACGAGCAGTACTTC.

This clone appeared a single time. The genes are TRBV5-6 and TRBJ2-1; 11 bases align to TRBD2. The V gene end was trimmed by 4 bases and the J gene end by 8 bases; junction bases not matched to a gene: 8. CDR3 length: 15 amino acids. Per germline, CDR1 SGHDT and CDR2 YYEEEE. The CDR3 sequence is CASSTGLAGGDEQFF. The CDR3 DNA follows: TGTGCCAGCAGCACCGGACTAGCGGGCGGGGATGAGCAGTTCTTC.

The chain combines TRBV5-6 with TRBJ2-5; 11 bases agree with TRBD2. The tail of the sequence fits TRBJ2-7 better, so the J call may be wrong. CDR1 and CDR2 (germline): SGHDT, YYEEEE. The CDR3 is 15 amino acids. CDR3 nucleotide sequence: TGTGCCAGCAGCTTACTAGCGGGAGCTGCGTACGAGCAGTACTTC. This codes for CASSLLAGAAYEQYF.

The V and J genes are TRBV18 and TRBJ1-4; 10 bases are a match to TRBD1. The germline CDR1 and CDR2 sequences are KGHSH and LQKENI. With V trimmed by 6 bases and J by 5 bases, 6 bases remained unmatched. The CDR3 covers 15 residues. The CDR3 spells CASSQPGQGNEKLFF. DNA for the CDR3: TGTGCCAGCTCCCAACCGGGACAGGGGAATGAAAAACTGTTTTTT.

The V gene is TRBV2, the J gene TRBJ2-2; TRBD2 matches at 12 bases. The V segment lost 5 bases and the J segment 7 bases; nucleotides outside the gene matches: 5. The length of the CDR3 is 15 residues. CDR1 and CDR2 from the germline V gene are SNHLY and FYNNEI. The CDR3 region has the DNA TGTGCCAGCAGTTTGACTAGCGGGAGTATCGGGGAGCTGTTTTTT. Its protein is CASSLTSGSIGELFF. Looking up the rest from reference TRBV2 and TRBJ2-2 gives the full variable domain: EPEVTQTPSHQVTQMGQEVILRCVPISNHLYFYWYRQILGQKVEFLVSFYNNEISEKSEIFDDQFSVERPDGSNFTLKIRSTKLEDSAMYFCASSLTSGSIGELFFGEGSRLTVL.

With respect to this clone: Germline is not matched at one junction end, which may reflect a read error. The chain employs TRBV30 and TRBJ2-1; 10 positions agree with TRBD2. Germline V gene sequence: CDR1 GTSNPN, CDR2 SVGIG (reference sequence). The CDR3 covers 13 residues. Here the CDR3 DNA reads TGTGCCAGCGGGAGGGGATCCTACAATGAGCAGCTCTTC. Translation: CASGRGSYNEQLF.

V and J are TRBV28 and TRBJ1-3; D uncertain. Trimming took 6 bases from V and 0 from J, leaving 6 bases between them. The CDR3 has 13 residues. Germline assignment: CDR1 MDHEN and CDR2 SYDVKM. CDR3: CASSPNSGNTIYF. In DNA, the CDR3 is TGTGCCAGCAGCCCTAACTCTGGAAACACCATATATTTT.

The V gene is TRBV5-4, the J gene TRBJ2-2; D is ambiguous. From germline, CDR1 is SGHNT and CDR2 YYREEE (reference sequence). The length of the CDR3 is 11 residues. Trimming pared 5 bases from V and 7 bases from J, leaving 6 bases between. CDR3 sequence: CASSRFGELFF. In nucleotides, the CDR3 is TGTGCCAGCAGTAGGTTCGGGGAGCTGTTTTTT.

The V call is TRBV6-5, the J call TRBJ2-4, with a weak D call TRBD2 (6 bases). The CDR3 is 14 amino acids. V was shortened by 7 bases and J by 8 bases, with 18 bases between the two germline ends. Germline loops: CDR1 MNHEY, CDR2 SVGAGI. The CDR3 nucleotides read TGTGCCAGCACCGCGGGATGGGGTCGGGACATTCAGTACTTC. It encodes CASTAGWGRDIQYF.

In this sample, this clone turned up once. The V and J genes are TRBV2 and TRBJ2-6; D call uncertain. This CDR3 is 15 amino acids long. V was pared by 4 bases and J by 0 bases, with 7 bases between. CDR1 SNHLY and CDR2 FYNNEI come from the germline V gene. CDR3 nucleotide sequence: TGTGCCAGCAGTGCCATGTCCTCTGGGGCCAACGTCCTGACTTTC. Amino acid sequence: CASSAMSSGANVLTF. The full variable domain, rest sourced from reference TRBV2 and TRBJ2-6, is EPEVTQTPSHQVTQMGQEVILRCVPISNHLYFYWYRQILGQKVEFLVSFYNNEISEKSEIFDDQFSVERPDGSNFTLKIRSTKLEDSAMYFCASSAMSSGANVLTFGAGSRLTVL.

This sequence joins TRBV27 and TRBJ2-7; 11 bases agree with TRBD1. Germline CDR1 is MNHEY and CDR2 is SMNVEV (reference sequence). This CDR3 is 17 amino acids long. V lost 6 bases and J lost 2; bases outside the gene matches: 12. CDR3 protein: CASSLNERDRGAYEQYV. DNA of the CDR3: TGTGCCAGCAGCCTCAACGAACGGGACAGGGGGGCCTACGAGCAGTACGTC.

The V gene is TRBV28, the J gene TRBJ2-7, with 10 positions matching TRBD1. V lost 4 bases and J lost 5; bases outside the gene matches: 11. The CDR3 extends over 16 amino acids. CDR1 MDHEN and CDR2 SYDVKM come from the germline V gene. CDR3 in DNA: TGTGCCAGCAGTTCGACGCAATGGGGGACAGGGGACGAGCAGTACGTC. Amino acid sequence: CASSSTQWGTGDEQYV.